The 27 T cell receptor beta chains below were found in one sample sequenced in a study of blood T cell repertoires in COVID-19 (dated by TCRdb to 2020 to 2021). The library relied on the immunoSEQ multiplex PCR assay. TCRdb stores this immuneACCESS table with in-frame sequences only. Part of the clones is absent; in the studies checked, under half of the shortfall reflects unresolved V genes, and no reason is known for the rest. The sample yields 210,000 or so clones; about 84% were counted once. The ten largest clones take up around 4% of the sample. Sequenced material: PBMCs or T cells enriched from blood (not recorded which). The receptors originated from a man aged 30 to 39 with acute COVID-19.

J is TRBJ1-2 and V is TRBV3-1 (or the pseudogene TRBV3-2); 7 positions agree with TRBD1. The CDR3 covers 14 residues. In germline, CDR1 is LGHDT, CDR2 YNNKEL (reference sequence). The V segment lost 5 bases and the J segment 4 bases; nucleotides outside the gene matches: 7. CDR3 coding DNA: TGTGCCAGCAGCTTTTCAACAGGGGTCTATGGCTACACCTTC. Amino acids: CASSFSTGVYGYTF.

This chain connects TRBV19 to TRBJ2-3; 11 bases are shared with TRBD2. Germline V lookup: CDR1 LNHDA, CDR2 SQIVND (reference sequence). Losses at the gene ends were 8 bases for V and 6 bases for J; bases not matched to a gene: 10. This CDR3 contains 15 residues. The CDR3 here is CASVSSGGAADTQYF. The DNA of the CDR3 is TGTGCCAGTGTCAGTAGCGGGGGGGCCGCGGATACGCAGTATTTT.

The chain carries TRBV7-6 and TRBJ1-6; 7 bases are a match to TRBD1. After removal of 5 bases from V and 9 bases from J, the junction contained 7 bases not matched to a gene. The CDR3 extends over 14 amino acids. CDR1 is SGHVS and CDR2 is FNYEAQ in the germline V gene. As DNA, the CDR3 is TGTGCCAGCAGCCTCACAGGGGCTGGTTCACCCCTCCACTTT. Protein sequence: CASSLTGAGSPLHF. The full variable domain, rest sourced from reference TRBV7-6 and TRBJ1-6, is GAGVSQSPRYKVTKRGQDVALRCDPISGHVSLYWYRQALGQGPEFLTYFNYEAQQDKSGLPNDRFSAERPEGSISTLTIQRTEQRDSAMYRCASSLTGAGSPLHFGNGTRLTVT.

This clone was seen only a few times. The J gene is TRBJ2-2, the V gene TRBV7-3, with TRBD1 as a possible D gene (6 bases). From germline, CDR1 is SGHTA and CDR2 FQGTGA. This CDR3 has 14 amino acids. Trimming pared 6 bases from V and 4 bases from J, leaving 12 bases between. CDR3 loop: CASRPGTFTGELFF. The CDR3 region has the DNA TGTGCCAGCAGACCAGGGACATTCACCGGGGAGCTGTTTTTT.

The chain has TRBV13 and TRBJ2-5, with 8 bases lining up with TRBD2. The CDR3 spans 15 residues. Germline loops: CDR1 PRHDT, CDR2 FYEKMQ (reference sequence). Trimming cost V 2 bases and J 2 bases; bases outside gene matches: 4. CDR3 coding DNA: TGTGCCAGCAGCTTAAATTCGGGGGGGCAAGAGACCCAGTACTTC. Residues: CASSLNSGGQETQYF.

The gene calls are TRBV7-2 and TRBJ1-6, with D unresolved. V was shortened by 6 bases and J by 9 bases, with 15 bases between the two germline ends. Germline lookup yields CDR1 SGHTA and CDR2 FQGNSA. This CDR3 is 14 amino acids long. CDR3 residues: CASRSGTALSPLHF. The DNA of the CDR3 is TGTGCCAGCAGGTCCGGAACAGCCCTTTCACCCCTCCACTTT.

The V gene is TRBV19, the J gene TRBJ1-5; 7 bases are shared with TRBD1. With 5 bases clipped from V and 4 bases from J, the junction kept 8 bases outside the gene matches. The germline CDR1 and CDR2 sequences are LNHDA and SQIVND (reference sequence). The CDR3 totals 15 residues. The CDR3 protein is CASSPQGVGNQPQHF. As DNA, the CDR3 is TGTGCCAGTAGTCCCCAGGGGGTAGGGAATCAGCCCCAGCATTTT.

The rearrangement links TRBV6-5 to TRBJ1-3; the match to TRBD1 covers 8 bases. The J segment lost 0 bases and the V segment lost 4 bases, leaving 5 bases of the junction unmatched. CDR1 is MNHEY, CDR2 SVGAGI, per germline. The CDR3 is 16 amino acids. The CDR3 DNA reads TGTGCCAGCAGTTTAACACAGGGGGACTCTGGAAACACCATATATTTT. Translating it yields CASSLTQGDSGNTIYF.

V and J are TRBV2 and TRBJ1-2; D may be TRBD1 (5 bases). V dropped 6 bases and J dropped 0 bases, with 11 bases sitting between them. The CDR3 covers 14 residues. Looked up from germline, CDR1 is SNHLY and CDR2 is FYNNEI. The CDR3 DNA reads TGTGCCAGCAGGCGGGGGGATACTAACTATGGCTACACCTTC. This sequence encodes CASRRGDTNYGYTF.

The J gene is TRBJ1-1, the V gene TRBV5-1, with 8 positions matching TRBD1. V shed 0 bases and J 0 bases; nucleotides not matched to a gene: 7. The length of the CDR3 is 17 residues. The germline V gene encodes CDR1 SGHRS and CDR2 YFSETQ. The CDR3 DNA sequence: TGCGCCAGCAGCTTGGCGAGACAGGGGCCCCTGAACACTGAAGCTTTCTTT. It is translated as CASSLARQGPLNTEAFF.

The chain carries TRBV3-1 (or the pseudogene TRBV3-2) and TRBJ2-5; 8 positions agree with TRBD1. The V segment lost 3 bases and the J segment 7 bases; nucleotides outside the gene matches: 4. The CDR3 contains 13 residues. CDR1 and CDR2 from the germline V gene are LGHDT and YNNKEL (reference sequence). CDR3: CASSQTGVGTQYF. The CDR3 DNA is TGTGCCAGCAGCCAGACAGGGGTAGGGACCCAGTACTTC.

The chain couples TRBV19 to TRBJ1-4, with TRBD1 identical over 9 bases. Losses at the gene ends were 9 bases for V and 0 bases for J; bases not matched to a gene: 8. This CDR3 spans 16 amino acids. Germline CDR1 LNHDA, CDR2 SQIVND (reference sequence). The CDR3 loop reads CASSPGQGTTNEKLFF. The CDR3 DNA is TGTGCCAGCTCTCCGGGACAGGGAACAACTAATGAAAAACTGTTTTTT.

This clone was seen a handful of times. V and J are TRBV27 and TRBJ2-7; a weak D match, TRBD1 (5 bases). V was clipped by 2 bases and J by 5 bases, with 7 bases between them. This CDR3 has 12 amino acids. Per germline, CDR1 MNHEY and CDR2 SMNVEV (reference sequence). CDR3 nucleotide sequence: TGTGCCAGCAGTTTAATAGGGGACGAGCAGTACTTC. Translation: CASSLIGDEQYF.

This chain joins TRBV3-1 (or the pseudogene TRBV3-2) and TRBJ1-2, with a tentative D call TRBD1 (6 bases). The CDR3 consists of 11 residues. Looked up from germline, CDR1 is LGHDT and CDR2 is YNNKEL (reference sequence). Deletions cut 4 bases from V and 8 bases from J, with 8 bases between. The CDR3 DNA sequence: TGTGCCAGCAGCCGGGGGGGCGGCTACACCTTC. Protein: CASSRGGGYTF.

This clone showed up just a few times. V gene TRBV5-1 combines with J gene TRBJ1-1; D not certain. CDR1 is SGHRS and CDR2 is YFSETQ in the germline V gene. The CDR3 spans 12 residues. V lost 1 base and J lost 3, with 4 bases in between. The CDR3 loop reads CASSLRDTEAFF. The DNA for the CDR3 is TGCGCCAGCAGCTTGAGAGACACTGAAGCTTTCTTT.

The rearrangement joins TRBV10-3 to TRBJ2-2; D is possibly TRBD1 (6 bases). The CDR3 has 16 amino acids. CDR1 and CDR2 from the germline V gene are ENHRY and SYGVKD. Between the trimmed V and J ends, which lost 2 bases and 1 base, there was a span of 11 bases. CDR3 sequence: CAISEATGWNTGELFF. CDR3 nucleotides: TGTGCCATCAGTGAGGCGACAGGCTGGAACACCGGGGAGCTGTTTTTT.

The CDR3 region is CSASSPTSRRLLNEQFF. The CDR3 DNA reads TGCAGTGCTAGTAGTCCAACAAGTCGGAGACTCCTAAATGAGCAGTTCTTC. The chain has TRBV20-1 and TRBJ2-1; no firm D call. Germline V lookup: CDR1 DFQATT, CDR2 SNEGSKA (reference sequence). The CDR3 contains 17 residues. V was pared by 3 bases and J by 7 bases, with 25 bases between.

CDR3 coding DNA: TGTGCCAGCAGCTTGCCTGAGGCGAACCTAGGGGGTTCACCCCTCCACTTT. Residues: CASSLPEANLGGSPLHF. This chain links TRBV5-4 with TRBJ1-6; a possible D gene is TRBD1 (6 bases). The CDR3 extends over 17 amino acids. Trimming removed 1 base at V and 9 bases at J, with 20 bases between. Per germline, CDR1 SGHNT and CDR2 YYREEE (reference sequence).

The V gene is TRBV9, the J gene TRBJ2-7, with 10 nucleotides matching TRBD1. Germline V gene sequence: CDR1 SGDLS, CDR2 YYNGEE. Trimming at V came to 0 bases and at J to 6 bases, leaving 3 bases not matched to a gene. The CDR3 has 14 amino acids. CDR3 protein: CASSVEGQGLEQYF. The CDR3 bases are TGTGCCAGCAGCGTAGAGGGACAGGGGCTCGAGCAGTACTTC.

V usage is TRBV5-3 and J usage is TRBJ2-2, with a possible D match to TRBD2 (6 bases). TRBV5-3 is an ORF, and what it does is uncertain. Trimming stripped 2 bases from V and 10 bases from J, with 21 bases between. The CDR3 consists of 16 residues. CDR3 region: CARSLRGISRVEELFF. In nucleotides, the CDR3 is TGTGCCAGAAGCTTACGCGGGATCTCACGTGTGGAGGAGCTGTTTTTT.

V usage is TRBV5-1 and J usage is TRBJ2-1, with 15 positions matching TRBD2. Losses at the gene ends were 6 bases for V and 4 bases for J; bases not matched to a gene: 5. This CDR3 has 16 residues. Germline-derived CDR1 and CDR2 are SGHRS and YFSETQ. The CDR3, as DNA: TGCGCCAGCATGAGGACTAGCGGGGGGGCGTACAATGAGCAGTTCTTC. This gives the protein CASMRTSGGAYNEQFF.

The rearrangement uses TRBV30 and TRBJ2-2, with 7 bases fitting TRBD1. The CDR3 is made up of 12 amino acids. Germline V CDR1 and CDR2: GTSNPN, SVGIG (reference sequence). V was clipped by 8 bases and J by 6 bases; unmatched bases: 6. In DNA form, the CDR3 reads TGTGCCCGAACTAGGGGGCCCGGGGAGCTGTTTTTT. It codes for CARTRGPGELFF. The variable domain in full, with the rest retrieved from reference TRBV30 and TRBJ2-2, is SQTIHQWPATLVQPVGSPLSLECTVEGTSNPNLYWYRQAAGRGLQLLFYSVGIGQISSEVPQNLSASRPQDRQFILSSKKLLLSDSGFYLCARTRGPGELFFGEGSRLTVL.

The chain employs TRBV29-1 and TRBJ1-2; D is possibly TRBD1 (6 bases). This CDR3 is 14 amino acids long. CDR1 SQVTM and CDR2 ANQGSEA come from the germline V gene. V lost 7 bases to trimming and J lost 6 bases, with 21 bases between them. As DNA, the CDR3 is TGCAGCGGGTCGGACAGCCACGGGCCCGATGGCTACACCTTC. This codes for CSGSDSHGPDGYTF.

The chain links TRBV5-1 to TRBJ1-2; 9 nucleotides match TRBD1. CDR3 length: 17 residues. Germline assignment: CDR1 SGHRS and CDR2 YFSETQ. The V gene end was trimmed by 7 bases and the J gene end by 5 bases; junction bases not matched to a gene: 18. The CDR3 spells CASPGRLSGQGGYGYTF. The DNA of the CDR3 is TGCGCCAGCCCAGGTCGGCTTTCGGGACAGGGTGGGTATGGCTACACCTTC.

The J gene is TRBJ1-6, the V gene TRBV7-6, with D tentatively TRBD1 (6 bases). Germline CDR1 and CDR2: SGHVS and FNYEAQ. The CDR3 runs to 14 residues. V was cut by 3 bases and J by 10 bases, with 13 bases left in between. The CDR3 DNA reads TGTGCCAGCAGCTTGGGGGGGCTGGGCTCACCCCTCCACTTT. Translating gives CASSLGGLGSPLHF.

This clone has ten or more counts. The chain has TRBV5-1 and TRBJ1-2; 8 bases are a match to TRBD1. Germline loops: CDR1 SGHRS, CDR2 YFSETQ. Trimming took 3 bases from V and 6 from J; bases not matched to a gene: 10. The CDR3 has 15 residues. Here the CDR3 reads CASSYTGGSVDGYTF. CDR3 coding DNA: TGCGCCAGCAGCTACACAGGGGGTTCGGTCGATGGCTACACCTTC.

J is TRBJ1-1 and V is TRBV13; D remains ambiguous. The germline gives CDR1 PRHDT, CDR2 FYEKMQ (reference sequence). There are 14 residues in the CDR3. The V gene lost 0 bases and the J gene lost 1 base, with 6 bases spanning the gap. This chain's CDR3 is CASSLGGQNTEAFF. The CDR3 bases are TGTGCCAGCAGCTTAGGGGGCCAGAACACTGAAGCTTTCTTT. The complete variable domain, with remaining parts taken from reference TRBV13 and TRBJ1-1, reads AAGVIQSPRHLIKEKRETATLKCYPIPRHDTVYWYQQGPGQDPQFLISFYEKMQSDKGSIPDRFSAQQFSDYHSELNMSSLELGDSALYFCASSLGGQNTEAFFGQGTRLTVV.